These T cell receptor beta chains were read from a single sample in a study of breast tumors, draining lymph nodes, adjacent tissues. Via MiXCR, TCRdb re-called the multiplex PCR reads, giving one row per CDR3 protein. The sample lists 15,000 to 20,000 distinct CDR3 sequences, 45% occurring once. Sequenced material: tumor-adjacent breast tissue. The receptors derive from a female donor with breast cancer. Some clones in this sample may be carry-over from other donors' samples. Both conserved end residues are part of each CDR3. The D gene is left open where the match is weak. The size of a clone is reported for some rows only, either as once, few or many, or as a class for expanded clones.

NA,14,NA,TRBV5-1,TRBJ1-5,TGCGCCAGCAGCTTGGGGGCAGTTAATCACCCCCAGCATTTT,CASSLGAVNHPQHF
once,16,TRBD2,TRBV18,TRBJ2-1,TGTGCCAGCTCACCCGTAGAAGCGGGAGGTCCCAATGAGCAGTTCTTC,CASSPVEAGGPNEQFF
NA,15,TRBD1,TRBV12-3/TRBV12-4,TRBJ1-2,TGTGCCAGCAGTCCAGGGACAGTCGCTCACTATGGCTACACCTTC,CASSPGTVAHYGYTF
few,13,NA,TRBV20-1,TRBJ1-6,TGCAGTGCCGCGGGACACTTAAATTCACCCCTCCACTTT,CSAAGHLNSPLHF
medium-sized,15,TRBD1,TRBV6-6,TRBJ1-6,TGTGCCAGCAGAAGGGACAGGGTGGGAAATTCACCCCTCCACTTT,CASRRDRVGNSPLHF
NA,15,TRBD1,TRBV5-1,TRBJ2-1,TGCGCCAGCAGCTTGGAGGGACAGGGTTACAATGAGCAGTTCTTC,CASSLEGQGYNEQFF
NA,10,NA,TRBV20-1,TRBJ1-2,TGCAGTGACAACTCAGGTGGCTACACCTTC,CSDNSGGYTF
NA,17,TRBD1,TRBV6-6,TRBJ2-7,TGTGCCAGCACTAACATAGCCGGGACAGGGGTGGGTAACGAGCAGTACTTC,CASTNIAGTGVGNEQYF
NA,13,NA,TRBV7-8,TRBJ2-5,TGTGCCGGCAGCTTGGGGGGCAATCAGCCCCAGTACTTC,CAGSLGGNQPQYF
few,15,NA,TRBV4-1,TRBJ1-2,TGCGCCAGCAGCCAAGAGAACCAGCCCTCCTATGGCTACACCTTC,CASSQENQPSYGYTF
many,14,TRBD1,TRBV19,TRBJ1-2,TGTGCCAGTAAGGTCCCAGGGGGGAGCTATGGCTACACCTTC,CASKVPGGSYGYTF
NA,14,NA,TRBV20-1,TRBJ1-3,TGCAGTGCTAGGAACCCCAACTCTGGAAACACCATATATTTT,CSARNPNSGNTIYF
many,13,NA,TRBV6-1,TRBJ2-1,TGTGCCAGCATTCGGGACATCTACAATGAGCAGTTCTTC,CASIRDIYNEQFF
few,16,TRBD1,TRBV4-2,TRBJ1-2,TGTGCCAGCAGCCTGACCGGGACAGGGACACTCTATGGCTACACCTTC,CASSLTGTGTLYGYTF
few,14,NA,TRBV5-1,TRBJ2-3,TGCGCCAGCAGCTTTAGCACAATCACAGATACGCAGTATTTT,CASSFSTITDTQYF
many,15,NA,TRBV9,TRBJ2-1,TGTGCCAGCAGCGTAGGGAAACAGAAATCCGATGAGCAGTTCTTC,CASSVGKQKSDEQFF
NA,11,TRBD1,TRBV2,TRBJ1-2,TGTGCGACCGGGACAGACTATGGCTACACCTTC,CATGTDYGYTF
many,16,TRBD1,TRBV5-8,TRBJ1-5,TGTGCCAGCGCGAACACAGGGGGCGCGAGAAATCAGCCCCAGCATTTT,CASANTGGARNQPQHF
many,15,TRBD1,TRBV6-2/TRBV6-3,TRBJ1-1,TGTGCCAGCAGTTACCCAGGGGGCGAGAACACTGAAGCTTTCTTT,CASSYPGGENTEAFF
NA,16,NA,TRBV9,TRBJ2-3,TGTGCCAGCAGCGAGGAGGGGGGACTAACCACAGATACGCAGTATTTT,CASSEEGGLTTDTQYF
NA,15,TRBD2,TRBV6-1,TRBJ2-1,TGTGCCAGAAGACTAGCGGGGGGGCCGGTCAATGAGCAGTTCTTC,CARRLAGGPVNEQFF
many,15,TRBD1,TRBV6-1,TRBJ1-4,TGTGCCAGCAGTCCTATCTACAGGGGTCGCGTGGAACTGTTTTTT,CASSPIYRGRVELFF
medium-sized,15,TRBD2,TRBV9,TRBJ2-7,TGTGCCAGCAGCGTAACAGCGGGGAGCTCCTACGAGCAGTACTTC,CASSVTAGSSYEQYF
medium-sized,15,NA,TRBV4-3,TRBJ1-5,TGCGCCAGCAGCCAAGTAGCGGGGGGCAATCAGCCCCAGCATTTT,CASSQVAGGNQPQHF
NA,13,NA,TRBV5-6,TRBJ2-5,TGTGCCAGCAGCTGGACAGCCCAAGAGACCCAGTACTTC,CASSWTAQETQYF
many,14,NA,TRBV28,TRBJ2-7,TGTGCCAGCAGTTTTCGACAGAGCAGATACGAGCAGTACTTC,CASSFRQSRYEQYF
few,15,TRBD2,TRBV7-9,TRBJ2-5,TGTGCCAGCAGCTCTCTAGCGGGAGGGCGTGAGATCCAGTACTTC,CASSSLAGGREIQYF
once,19,TRBD2,TRBV20-1,TRBJ2-1,TGCAGTGCTAGAGTCCCCAGGACTAGCGGGAAGTTGTCCTACAATGAGCAGTTCTTC,CSARVPRTSGKLSYNEQFF
NA,17,NA,TRBV7-6,TRBJ2-1,TGTGCCAGCAGCGGAGAAGCTACCGGGAGTTCCTACAATGAGCAGTTCTTC,CASSGEATGSSYNEQFF
medium-sized,14,NA,TRBV12-5,TRBJ1-6,TGTGCTAGTGGTTTGGGGACGGTAAATTCACCCCTCCACTTT,CASGLGTVNSPLHF
NA,13,NA,TRBV4-2,TRBJ1-5,TGTGCCAGCAGCCGGGGGGGGCGGCAGCCCCAGCATTTT,CASSRGGRQPQHF
few,15,TRBD1,TRBV5-5,TRBJ2-7,TGTGCCAGCAGCTTGGTAGTGACAGGGGTTTACGAGCAGTACTTC,CASSLVVTGVYEQYF
NA,16,NA,TRBV7-2,TRBJ1-1,TGTGCCGGCAGCTTAACCCAGAGCGGGGTTTTCACTGAAGCTTTCTTT,CAGSLTQSGVFTEAFF
NA,14,NA,TRBV5-4,TRBJ2-7,TGTGCCAGCAGCCCGGGCCGCAGCTCCTACGAGCAGTACTTC,CASSPGRSSYEQYF
NA,14,TRBD2,TRBV20-1,TRBJ2-1,TGCAGTGCTGAGGCCGGGACTAGCGGGACTGAGCAGTTCTTC,CSAEAGTSGTEQFF
NA,18,NA,TRBV11-2,TRBJ1-4,TGTGCCAGCAGCTTAAGCCAGAGGGCAGGCACAACTAATGAAAAACTGTTTTTT,CASSLSQRAGTTNEKLFF
NA,14,TRBD1,TRBV13,TRBJ1-2,TGTGCCAGCAGCTTGACTACCCAGGGGGCCGGCTACACCTTC,CASSLTTQGAGYTF
NA,12,NA,TRBV27,TRBJ2-5,TGTGCCAGCAGTTTATCAGGGAAAACCCAGTACTTC,CASSLSGKTQYF
many,14,NA,TRBV19,TRBJ2-1,TGTGCCAGTAAGACCGCGGGAACAGGAAATGAGCAGTTCTTC,CASKTAGTGNEQFF
medium-sized,15,TRBD1,TRBV7-8,TRBJ1-2,TGTGCCAGCAGCTCCCGGACCGGGACAGGATATGGCTACACCTTC,CASSSRTGTGYGYTF
NA,15,TRBD1,TRBV2,TRBJ1-6,TGTGCCAGCAGTGAGGCCGGGACAGCCTTCTATCCCCTCCACTTT,CASSEAGTAFYPLHF
NA,16,NA,TRBV11-3,TRBJ1-2,TGTGCCAGCAGCTTAGCCCAGGTCGGCAAGATCTATGGCTACACCTTC,CASSLAQVGKIYGYTF